The 8 T cell receptor beta chains listed next were all sequenced from one sample in a study of T-cell memory formation after mild COVID-19. In TCRdb, the 5' RACE reads were re-called with MiXCR into one record per CDR3 protein. The sample records 170,000 or so distinct CDR3 sequences, about a fifth being singletons. The sample consisted of PBMCs or a T cell subset sorted from them (not recorded which). Receptors were obtained from an adult woman who had mild COVID-19 (a few samples of this study predate the infection). Cell type and time point are not known.

In this sample, this clonotype turned up a few times. The gene calls are TRBV9 and TRBJ2-5, with D tentatively TRBD2 (7 bases). The CDR3 extends over 15 amino acids. The germline V gene encodes CDR1 SGDLS and CDR2 YYNGEE. Trimming removed 2 bases at V and 4 bases at J, with 15 bases between. This CDR3 reads CASSVGGASAETQYF. The DNA for the CDR3 is TGTGCCAGCAGCGTTGGGGGGGCTTCTGCAGAGACCCAGTACTTC.

V gene TRBV5-1 combines with J gene TRBJ1-2; D gene ambiguous. V shed 2 bases and J shed 1 base, with 18 bases lying between them. The CDR3 has 17 residues. Germline V CDR1 and CDR2: SGHRS, YFSETQ. CDR3 sequence (DNA): TGCGCCAGCAGCTTCCAGTATTTACAAGGCCTTAACTATGGCTACACCTTC. Protein sequence: CASSFQYLQGLNYGYTF.

This clonotype was counted a few times. V is TRBV12-3 or TRBV12-4 and J is TRBJ2-1, with no clear D. The CDR3 runs 16 residues. Trimming took 2 bases from V and 2 from J, leaving 13 bases between them. CDR3 sequence: CASSLLGRTPYNEQFF. DNA for the CDR3: TGTGCCAGCAGTTTATTGGGCCGTACGCCCTACAATGAGCAGTTCTTC.

The chain uses TRBV7-2 and TRBJ2-7; D is perhaps TRBD1 or TRBD2 (6 bases each). V lost 0 bases and J lost 0, with 12 bases in between. Germline V gene sequence: CDR1 SGHTA, CDR2 FQGNSA. The CDR3 covers 16 residues. CDR3 sequence (DNA): TGTGCCAGCAGCTTAGCGGGGGGCTTAACCTCCTACGAGCAGTACTTC. This gives the protein CASSLAGGLTSYEQYF.

This clonotype was found a few times. J is TRBJ1-3 and V is TRBV12-3 or TRBV12-4, with D perhaps matching TRBD1 (6 bases). V lost 2 bases and J 0 bases, leaving 11 bases between the germline ends. This CDR3 has 16 residues. Here the CDR3 DNA reads TGTGCCAGCAGTTTATTTGGGGGCGTCTCTGGAAACACCATATATTTT. Protein product: CASSLFGGVSGNTIYF.

V usage is TRBV23-1 and J usage is TRBJ2-7, with 9 bases lining up with TRBD1. TRBV23-1 belongs to the ORF category, with a function that is uncertain. V dropped 2 bases and J dropped 5; count of bases not matched to a gene: 13. This CDR3 is built from 17 residues. In DNA, the CDR3 is TGCGCCAGCAGTCAAGCCCGGGACAGGGTCGCCAGGGACGAGCAGTACTTC. Encoded protein: CASSQARDRVARDEQYF.

In its sample, this clonotype was seen a few times. The chain carries TRBV5-1 and TRBJ2-1; TRBD2 agrees at 8 bases. Germline CDR1 and CDR2: SGHRS and YFSETQ. This CDR3 is built from 17 residues. V gave up 0 bases and J gave up 13 bases; unmatched junction bases: 18. CDR3 residues: CASSLVSSQGVGTSQFF. The CDR3 coding sequence is TGCGCCAGCAGCTTGGTGTCCAGCCAAGGAGTCGGGACTAGTCAGTTCTTC.

This clonotype was seen only a few times. The rearrangement joins TRBV20-1 to TRBJ2-7; TRBD1 is a possible D gene (6 bases). This CDR3 region has 14 residues. CDR1 and CDR2 (germline): DFQATT, SNEGSKA (reference sequence). Trimming took 2 bases from V and 3 from J, leaving 14 bases between them. The CDR3 sequence is CSARSRDTYYEQYF. The CDR3 DNA reads TGCAGTGCTAGATCCCGGGACACGTACTACGAGCAGTACTTC.